This T cell receptor beta chain was recorded in a study of identical twins. Whole-study results and caveats: Out-of-frame beta sequences exhibited a weaker degree of excess twin sharing. Cord blood's abundant beta clonotypes had fewer insertions, unlike memory repertoires.

MiXCR, applied by TCRdb to the 5' RACE reads, yields one record per CDR3 protein. The data show hundreds of thousands of distinct CDR3 sequences, 21% seen once. Turning to this clonotype: Its antigen is unidentified.

Trimming pared 5 bases from V and 4 bases from J, leaving 12 bases between. The CDR3 sequence is 13 residues long. The V gene's germline CDR1 is DFQATT and CDR2 SNEGSKA (reference sequence). This same sample was also taken into another study, of T cells expressing NK-cell markers. That study reports: Source material for TCR beta repertoires consisted of sorted CD3+CD56+NKG2C+, CD3+CD56+NKG2C- and CD3+CD56-NKG2C+ T cells. Dominant NKG2C+ clonotypes accounted for roughly 1.0-7.0% of CD8+ T cells in about six donors.

This sequence originates from a woman under 30 in good health. V and J are TRBV20-1 and TRBJ2-1; D possibly matches TRBD1 or TRBD2 (5 bases each). The sample was PBMCs. The CDR3 bases are TGCAGTGCTTGGGGACCAACATACAATGAGCAGTTCTTC. Amino acids: CSAWGPTYNEQFF.